The next 20 T cell receptor beta chains were all read from a single sample in a study of CD8 T cells in Susac syndrome. RNA in amounts of about 0.5 to 1 ug was reverse transcribed with random hexamers. TCRdb called the immunoSEQ multiplex PCR reads again in MiXCR, with one record for every CDR3 protein. Of under 70,000 distinct CDR3 sequences in the sample, roughly nine tenths were seen once. Sequenced material: CD8+ T cells from PBMCs. The receptors were gathered from a human donor in good health.

The chain couples TRBV7-7 to TRBJ1-4; D remains ambiguous. The CDR3 has 15 residues. V was shortened by 2 bases and J by 8 bases, with 15 bases between the two germline ends. Germline V gene lookup returns CDR1 SSHAT and CDR2 FNYEAQ (reference sequence). CDR3 nucleotides: TGTGCCAGCAGCTTATCCCCGGACCCGAACGAAAAACTGTTTTTT. It specifies CASSLSPDPNEKLFF.

The chain is built from TRBV27 and TRBJ2-7; D not resolved. Germline-derived CDR1 and CDR2 are MNHEY and SMNVEV (reference sequence). The CDR3 totals 13 residues. Between the trimmed V and J ends, which lost 0 bases and 1 base, there was a span of 4 bases. This CDR3 is CASSLSESYEQYF. CDR3 DNA sequence: TGTGCCAGCAGTTTATCAGAGTCCTACGAGCAGTACTTC.

The rearrangement joins TRBV14 to TRBJ2-1, with 9 bases fitting TRBD2. Per germline, CDR1 SGHDN and CDR2 FVKESK. V was clipped by 4 bases and J by 5 bases; unmatched bases: 3. There are 14 residues in the CDR3. In DNA, the CDR3 is TGTGCCAGCAGCCCAGCGGGGGGCCACAATGAGCAGTTCTTC. Its protein is CASSPAGGHNEQFF. Combining the CDR3 with reference TRBV14 and TRBJ2-1 gives the whole variable domain EAGVTQFPSHSVIEKGQTVTLRCDPISGHDNLYWYRRVMGKEIKFLLHFVKESKQDESGMPNNRFLAERTGGTYSTLKVQPAELEDSGVYFCASSPAGGHNEQFFGPGTRLTVL.

The chain is built from TRBV6-6 and TRBJ2-5; 7 bases line up with TRBD2. Per the germline V gene, CDR1 is MNHNY and CDR2 is SVGAGI (reference sequence). This CDR3 is built from 15 residues. The V segment lost 5 bases and the J segment 1 base; nucleotides outside the gene matches: 7. The CDR3 coding sequence is TGTGCCAGCAGTATTTCTAGCGGTGGCCAAGAGACCCAGTACTTC. Its translation is CASSISSGGQETQYF.

This clonotype was counted a few times. The gene calls are TRBV29-1 and TRBJ2-7; 8 bases agree with TRBD1. The germline V gene has CDR1 SQVTM and CDR2 ANQGSEA. V lost 5 bases and J lost 6; bases outside the gene matches: 9. This CDR3 contains 13 residues. This chain's CDR3 is CSVRTGTSFEQYF. The CDR3 bases are TGCAGCGTTAGGACAGGGACATCTTTCGAGCAGTACTTC.

The chain has TRBV7-2 and TRBJ2-2, with TRBD1 matching 7 bases. V lost 2 bases, J lost 1 base, and 4 bases stayed unmatched. Germline V lookup: CDR1 SGHTA, CDR2 FQGNSA. There are 16 residues in the CDR3. In nucleotides, the CDR3 is TGTGCCAGCAGCTTATTGACAGGGCTGAACACCGGGGAGCTGTTTTTT. The encoded protein is CASSLLTGLNTGELFF.

CDR3 nucleotide sequence: TGTGCCAGCAGCTTAGGACAATTCCAAGAGACCCAGTACTTC. The encoded protein is CASSLGQFQETQYF. The V call is TRBV11-2, the J call TRBJ2-5, with unresolved D. The germline gives CDR1 SGHAT, CDR2 FQNNGV. The ends were cut back, 1 base at V and 1 base at J, with 7 bases in the middle. The CDR3 consists of 14 residues.

CDR3: CASSEFWGREFSSPLHF. The CDR3, as DNA: TGTGCCAGCAGTGAATTTTGGGGCAGGGAATTCTCTTCACCCCTCCACTTT. The chain carries TRBV6-1 and TRBJ1-6; TRBD1 might be the D (5 bases). The CDR3 runs to 17 residues. The germline V and J ends were trimmed by 2 bases and 9 bases, with 20 bases remaining between them. CDR1 is MNHNS, CDR2 SASEGT, per germline.

The chain couples TRBV7-6 to TRBJ2-6; 8 positions match TRBD1. This CDR3 is 16 amino acids long. V lost 4 bases to trimming and J lost 4 bases; unmatched junction nucleotides: 6. Germline V gene sequence: CDR1 SGHVS, CDR2 FNYEAQ. In DNA form, the CDR3 reads TGTGCCAGCAGCTCCTCGACAGGGGACGGGGCCAACGTCCTGACTTTC. This sequence encodes CASSSSTGDGANVLTF.

This chain uses TRBV2 with TRBJ2-1; D may correspond to TRBD1 or TRBD2 (6 bases each). Trimming pared 8 bases from V and 0 bases from J, leaving 8 bases between. From germline, CDR1 is SNHLY and CDR2 FYNNEI. CDR3 size: 13 residues. The DNA of the CDR3 is TGTGCCAGCGGGGGGCTCTCCTACAATGAGCAGTTCTTC. Residues: CASGGLSYNEQFF.

V usage is TRBV12-3 or TRBV12-4 and J usage is TRBJ1-2; D uncertain. V was cut by 3 bases and J by 4 bases, with 12 bases left in between. The CDR3 spans 14 residues. The chain's CDR3 is CASSFLVEGYGYTF. CDR3 sequence (DNA): TGTGCCAGCAGTTTTCTTGTGGAGGGCTATGGCTACACCTTC.

J is TRBJ2-7 and V is TRBV5-5; D not resolved. V lost 3 bases and J lost 1, with 11 bases in between. This CDR3 has 14 residues. Germline CDR1 reads SGHKS; CDR2 reads YYEKEE (reference sequence). The CDR3 sequence is CASSSRTSSYEQYF. CDR3 coding DNA: TGTGCCAGCAGCTCGAGGACGTCGTCCTACGAGCAGTACTTC.

The chain is built from TRBV7-9 and TRBJ2-5, with D tentatively TRBD2 (5 bases). The CDR3 consists of 13 residues. V lost 6 bases and J lost 1, with 9 bases in between. CDR1 SEHNR and CDR2 FQNEAQ come from the germline V gene (reference sequence). The CDR3 region is CASSPGFQETQYF. The CDR3 DNA follows: TGTGCCAGCAGTCCGGGATTCCAAGAGACCCAGTACTTC.

This chain uses TRBV10-3 with TRBJ2-7; no clear D. From germline, CDR1 is ENHRY and CDR2 SYGVKD. Trimming took off 4 bases at V and 4 bases at J, with 14 bases between the two ends. The CDR3 length is 14 residues. This chain's CDR3 is CAISAPSLPYEQYF. The CDR3 region has the DNA TGTGCCATCAGTGCCCCCAGCCTACCGTACGAGCAGTACTTC.

The chain uses TRBV5-6 and TRBJ1-1; 7 nucleotides line up with TRBD1. The germline gives CDR1 SGHDT, CDR2 YYEEEE. The CDR3 consists of 16 residues. With 0 bases clipped from V and 0 bases from J, the junction kept 5 bases outside the gene matches. The CDR3 DNA is TGTGCCAGCAGCTTGGAAAGGGGGCTTTTGAACACTGAAGCTTTCTTT. Translating it yields CASSLERGLLNTEAFF.

The rearrangement links TRBV29-1 to TRBJ1-1; D is possibly TRBD1 (5 bases). The CDR3 has 12 residues. Germline V gives CDR1 SQVTM, CDR2 ANQGSEA. V gave up 5 bases and J gave up 4 bases, with 11 bases separating them. CDR3 bases: TGCAGCGTTAGATTCGGGGGCACTGAAGCTTTCTTT. Amino acid sequence: CSVRFGGTEAFF.

The chain couples TRBV29-1 to TRBJ2-7; 7 nucleotides match TRBD1. Germline lookup yields CDR1 SQVTM and CDR2 ANQGSEA. V lost 2 bases, J lost 0 bases, and 10 bases stayed unmatched. CDR3 size: 16 residues. CDR3 region: CSVERAGGPGSYEQYF. The CDR3 nucleotides read TGCAGCGTTGAACGAGCAGGGGGACCGGGCTCCTACGAGCAGTACTTC.

V and J are TRBV28 and TRBJ1-3; D unclear. In germline, CDR1 is MDHEN, CDR2 SYDVKM. The CDR3 totals 14 residues. Trimming took 1 base from V and 0 from J, leaving 4 bases between them. The CDR3 sequence: CASSLLGSGNTIYF. The CDR3 DNA reads TGTGCCAGCAGTTTATTGGGCTCTGGAAACACCATATATTTT.

V usage is TRBV6-1 and J usage is TRBJ2-1, with TRBD1 as a possible D gene (6 bases). The CDR3 extends over 17 amino acids. The germline V gene encodes CDR1 MNHNS and CDR2 SASEGT. V was shortened by 1 base and J by 5 bases, with 18 bases between the two germline ends. In nucleotides, the CDR3 is TGTGCCAGCAGTGAAGGAGGGTACAGGGTAAGGCACAATGAGCAGTTCTTC. Translation: CASSEGGYRVRHNEQFF.

This clonotype has just a few counts. V is TRBV7-2 and J is TRBJ2-7, with TRBD1 matching 9 bases. The CDR3 is made up of 17 amino acids. Germline V gives CDR1 SGHTA, CDR2 FQGNSA. The V segment lost 1 base and the J segment 1 base; nucleotides outside the gene matches: 8. CDR3 loop: CASSLVQGATNSYEQYF. In nucleotides, the CDR3 is TGTGCCAGCAGCTTAGTACAGGGGGCGACCAATTCCTACGAGCAGTACTTC.